These T cell receptor beta chains were read from a single sample in a study of T cell responses to AZD1222 COVID-19 vaccine. Assay used: immunoSEQ multiplex PCR; TCRdb lists only in-frame clones, some missing. The repertoire includes about 88,000 clones, roughly 89% of them detected once, and around 5% sits in the top ten. This specimen consisted of peripheral blood, obtained 28 days after the second AZD1222 dose. The receptors stem from an adult who received the AZD1222 COVID-19 vaccine. Both conserved end residues are part of each CDR3. The D gene is left open where the match is weak. For some rows the clone size is stated as once, few or many, or as a class when expanded; others skip it.

j_call: TRBJ1-1
clone_size: -
d_call: -
v_call: TRBV19
cdr3_nt: TGTGCCAGTAATTCTCAGGGGCGGGAAGCTTTCTTT
cdr3_aa: CASNSQGREAFF

j_call: TRBJ1-5
clone_size: -
d_call: -
v_call: TRBV18
cdr3_nt: TGTGCCAGCTCACCGGCAGGGGAGGGACAGCCCCAGCATTTT
cdr3_aa: CASSPAGEGQPQHF

j_call: TRBJ1-1
clone_size: -
d_call: TRBD1
v_call: TRBV7-9
cdr3_nt: TGTGCCAGCGACAGGGGCCCAAGACGGCAGGCGTTAACTGAAGCTTTCTTT
cdr3_aa: CASDRGPRRQALTEAFF

j_call: TRBJ2-7
clone_size: once
d_call: -
v_call: TRBV14
cdr3_nt: TGTGCCAGCAGCCCCGCGACAGGATCCTACGAGCAGTACTTC
cdr3_aa: CASSPATGSYEQYF

j_call: TRBJ1-5
clone_size: -
d_call: -
v_call: TRBV10-1
cdr3_nt: TGCGCCAGCGGGTTAAGCAATCAGCCCCAGCATTTT
cdr3_aa: CASGLSNQPQHF

j_call: TRBJ2-5
clone_size: -
d_call: -
v_call: TRBV2
cdr3_nt: TGTGCCAGCAGTGAAGCACCTCGACTGCTAGACCAAGAGACCCAGTACTTC
cdr3_aa: CASSEAPRLLDQETQYF

j_call: TRBJ2-7
clone_size: -
d_call: -
v_call: TRBV6-5
cdr3_nt: TGTGCCAGCAGTTACTCCCGGGAGACCTACGAGCAGTACTTC
cdr3_aa: CASSYSRETYEQYF

j_call: TRBJ1-4
clone_size: once
d_call: -
v_call: TRBV3-1/TRBV3-2
cdr3_nt: TGTGCCAGCAGCCAAGAAGGGGCATTCAGCCATGAAAAACTGTTTTTT
cdr3_aa: CASSQEGAFSHEKLFF

j_call: TRBJ1-4
clone_size: -
d_call: TRBD1
v_call: TRBV5-1
cdr3_nt: TGCGCCAGCAGCTTAGGACAGGGGGAAAAACTGTTTTTT
cdr3_aa: CASSLGQGEKLFF

j_call: TRBJ1-2
clone_size: -
d_call: -
v_call: TRBV6-1
cdr3_nt: TGTGCCAGCAGTGAACGTAACAGGTTTAACTATGGCTACACCTTC
cdr3_aa: CASSERNRFNYGYTF

j_call: TRBJ2-3
clone_size: -
d_call: TRBD1
v_call: TRBV7-2
cdr3_nt: TGTGCCAGCAGCAGAGCGGGACAGGGGCAGGATACGCAGTATTTT
cdr3_aa: CASSRAGQGQDTQYF

j_call: TRBJ1-5
clone_size: -
d_call: -
v_call: TRBV19
cdr3_nt: TGTGCCAGTAGTATAACACAGTCCAGCAATCAGCCCCAGCATTTT
cdr3_aa: CASSITQSSNQPQHF

j_call: TRBJ1-4
clone_size: -
d_call: -
v_call: TRBV5-1
cdr3_nt: TGCGCCAGCAGTCCTAAGGGACTTGGGGCTAATGAAAAACTGTTTTTT
cdr3_aa: CASSPKGLGANEKLFF

j_call: TRBJ1-5
clone_size: -
d_call: -
v_call: TRBV3-1/TRBV3-2
cdr3_nt: TGTGCCAGCAGCCAAAGGGGGAGTAATCAGCCCCAGCATTTT
cdr3_aa: CASSQRGSNQPQHF

j_call: TRBJ2-7
clone_size: -
d_call: TRBD2
v_call: TRBV19
cdr3_nt: TGTGCCAGTAGTATTACTAGCGGGGGGACCTACGAGCAGTACTTC
cdr3_aa: CASSITSGGTYEQYF

j_call: TRBJ2-5
clone_size: -
d_call: -
v_call: TRBV7-6
cdr3_nt: TGTGCCAGCAGCTTACAAACAGGGCAAGAGACCCAGTACTTC
cdr3_aa: CASSLQTGQETQYF

j_call: TRBJ2-5
clone_size: -
d_call: TRBD2
v_call: TRBV10-3
cdr3_nt: TGTGCCATCAGTGGGGAAGCGGGGGGCCAAGAGACCCAGTACTTC
cdr3_aa: CAISGEAGGQETQYF

j_call: TRBJ1-2
clone_size: -
d_call: -
v_call: TRBV14
cdr3_nt: TGTGCCAGCAGCCAAGGTGGGCAGGAGGGCTATGGCTACACCTTC
cdr3_aa: CASSQGGQEGYGYTF

j_call: TRBJ2-7
clone_size: -
d_call: -
v_call: TRBV5-6
cdr3_nt: TGTGCCAGCACCTCGGCAGCCAAGTACTACGAGCAGTACTTC
cdr3_aa: CASTSAAKYYEQYF

j_call: TRBJ2-7
clone_size: -
d_call: -
v_call: TRBV9
cdr3_nt: TGTGCCAGCAGCGTATCCGGGAACTCCTACGAGCAGTACTTC
cdr3_aa: CASSVSGNSYEQYF

j_call: TRBJ2-7
clone_size: -
d_call: -
v_call: TRBV5-6
cdr3_nt: TGTGCCAGCAGATTAACAGGGACCTACGAGCAGTACTTC
cdr3_aa: CASRLTGTYEQYF

j_call: TRBJ2-2
clone_size: -
d_call: -
v_call: TRBV7-2
cdr3_nt: TGTGCCAGCAGCTTAGGGACAGCCGGGGAGCTGTTTTTT
cdr3_aa: CASSLGTAGELFF

j_call: TRBJ2-1
clone_size: -
d_call: TRBD2
v_call: TRBV18
cdr3_nt: TGTGCCAGCTCACCAGGTCTAGCGGACAATGAGCAGTTCTTC
cdr3_aa: CASSPGLADNEQFF

j_call: TRBJ2-1
clone_size: -
d_call: -
v_call: TRBV7-3
cdr3_nt: TGTGCCAGCAGCTTAGGGACCTACCCCAATGAGCAGTTCTTC
cdr3_aa: CASSLGTYPNEQFF

j_call: TRBJ2-3
clone_size: -
d_call: TRBD1
v_call: TRBV5-6
cdr3_nt: TGTGCCAGCAGCCCGGACAGGAACGCAGATACGCAGTATTTT
cdr3_aa: CASSPDRNADTQYF

j_call: TRBJ1-1
clone_size: -
d_call: TRBD1
v_call: TRBV5-1
cdr3_nt: TGCGCCAGCAGCTCAGGGCCAGGGGGCCGTGGCACTGAAGCTTTCTTT
cdr3_aa: CASSSGPGGRGTEAFF

j_call: TRBJ1-1
clone_size: -
d_call: -
v_call: TRBV18
cdr3_nt: TGTGCCAGCTCACCACCGGGCTCTTGGGGAACTGAAGCTTTCTTT
cdr3_aa: CASSPPGSWGTEAFF